These 3 T cell receptor beta chains were all obtained from the same sample, sequenced in a study of regulatory T cells in long-lasting Graves disease. For TCR beta, libraries came from iRepertoire HTBI primers and Arm-PCR of CDR3 regions. TCRdb recomputed calls from the multiplex PCR reads with MiXCR, one row per CDR3 protein. This table holds about 450,000 distinct CDR3 sequences, about 20% found once. Time point specified: persistent/refractory GD, antithyroid drugs over 5 years with positive TRAb. PBMC RNA was the source of the TCR library. Sequences were derived from peripheral blood mononuclear cells (PBMCs), sampled when the disease was refractory, from a patient treated with antithyroid drugs. The receptors were gathered from a female donor with Graves disease.

This clonotype was picked up many times. J is TRBJ1-6 and V is TRBV2, with D possibly matching TRBD1 (6 bases). Trimming cost V 5 bases and J 5 bases, with 10 bases left between them. Germline CDR1 and CDR2: SNHLY and FYNNEI. The length of the CDR3 is 14 residues. In nucleotides, the CDR3 is TGTGCCAGCAGTTTCGGGACAAATAATTCACCCCTCCACTTT. Protein product: CASSFGTNNSPLHF.

In this sample, this clonotype turned up many times. This rearrangement joins TRBV6-1 to TRBJ1-4, with a possible D match to TRBD1 (5 bases). CDR1 MNHNS and CDR2 SASEGT come from the germline V gene. This CDR3 has 15 residues. Between the trimmed V and J ends, which lost 8 bases and 8 bases, there was a span of 21 bases. Written as DNA, the CDR3 is TGTGCCAGCTCCCAACCGGGCAGGGAAGGAGAAAAACTGTTTTTT. Its protein is CASSQPGREGEKLFF.

A note on this clonotype: A much larger clone is a single base away; this may be a read error. J is TRBJ1-2 and V is TRBV12-3 or TRBV12-4; the D is unclear. The CDR3 has 14 amino acids. The CDR3 sequence: CTSSSRHLNYGYTF. CDR3 nucleotide sequence: TGTACCAGCAGTTCAAGACACTTAAACTATGGCTACACCTTC.